The 6 T cell receptor beta chains reported below all come from one sample, sequenced in a study of T-cell reconstitution after alpha-beta-depleted transplantation in children. Unique molecular identifiers were used in preparing the TCRbeta library. TCRdb used MiXCR to reprocess the PCR reads, holding one entry per CDR3 protein. The repertoire holds 200,000 to 250,000 distinct CDR3 sequences, roughly 9% seen once, with over 5.5% in the top ten. The source was PBMCs from the stem cell graft donor, collected from the stem cell graft. These receptor sequences come from a human donor who donated a stem cell graft to a child with acute lymphoblastic leukemia.

The rearrangement uses TRBV12-3 or TRBV12-4 and TRBJ2-7; D might be TRBD2 (5 bases). The CDR3 contains 15 residues. Trimming shortened V by 7 bases and J by 3 bases, and 19 bases separated the two germline ends. DNA of the CDR3: TGTGCCAGCATCCTTGGAGGAGGCGGACTCTACGAGCAGTACTTC. It translates to CASILGGGGLYEQYF.

This clonotype occurred many times. The V call is TRBV3-1, the J call TRBJ2-5; the D is unclear. The CDR3 contains 12 residues. The V gene's germline CDR1 is LGHDT and CDR2 YNNKEL (reference sequence). V lost 6 bases and J 2 bases, leaving 7 bases between the germline ends. The CDR3 reads CASSLGQETQYF. The CDR3 region has the DNA TGTGCCAGCAGTTTAGGGCAAGAGACCCAGTACTTC.

V and J are TRBV7-6 and TRBJ2-3; TRBD1 aligns across 9 bases. The trim removed 8 bases at V and 0 bases at J, leaving 0 bases unmatched. This CDR3 comprises 13 residues. Germline V gene data show CDR1 as SGHVS and CDR2 as FNYEAQ. The CDR3 nucleotides are TGTGCCAGCGGGACAGGGAGCACAGATACGCAGTATTTT. This codes for CASGTGSTDTQYF.

This clonotype turned up a few times. For the CDR3, the DNA is TGTGCCAGCAGCTCGCCTCAGCGGGGGGGCTTAAACACCGGGGAGCTGTTTTTT. This codes for CASSSPQRGGLNTGELFF. This sequence joins TRBV7-8 and TRBJ2-2; 10 nucleotides line up with TRBD2. Germline CDR1 is SGHVS and CDR2 is FQNEAQ. The J segment lost 2 bases and the V segment lost 4 bases, leaving 10 bases of the junction unmatched. CDR3 size: 18 residues.

This clonotype was counted a few times. The chain has TRBV6-1 and TRBJ1-5, with TRBD1 identical over 7 bases. The J segment lost 0 bases and the V segment lost 6 bases, leaving 8 bases of the junction unmatched. In germline, CDR1 is MNHNS, CDR2 SASEGT. The CDR3 has 16 amino acids. This chain's CDR3 is CASRPQGGHSNQPQHF. In DNA form, the CDR3 reads TGTGCCAGCAGGCCCCAAGGGGGCCATAGCAATCAGCCCCAGCATTTT.

Many counts were recorded for this clonotype. The chain links TRBV7-8 to TRBJ2-7; 9 bases are shared with TRBD1. Trimming cost V 1 base and J 2 bases; bases outside gene matches: 0. This CDR3 is 14 amino acids long. The germline CDR1 and CDR2 sequences are SGHVS and FQNEAQ. Written as DNA, the CDR3 is TGTGCCAGCAGCTTAGGGACAGGGGCCTACGAGCAGTACTTC. This codes for CASSLGTGAYEQYF.